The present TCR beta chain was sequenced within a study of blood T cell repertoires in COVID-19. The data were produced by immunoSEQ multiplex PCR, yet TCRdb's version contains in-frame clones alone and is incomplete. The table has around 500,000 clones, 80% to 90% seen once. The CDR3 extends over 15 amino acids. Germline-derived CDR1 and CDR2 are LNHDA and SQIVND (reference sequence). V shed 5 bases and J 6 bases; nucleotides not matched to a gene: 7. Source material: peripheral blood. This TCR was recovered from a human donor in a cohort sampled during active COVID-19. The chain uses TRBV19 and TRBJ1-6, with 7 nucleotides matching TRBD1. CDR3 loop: CASSVRGDLNSPLHF. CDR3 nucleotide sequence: TGTGCCAGTAGTGTCAGGGGGGACCTTAATTCACCCCTCCACTTT. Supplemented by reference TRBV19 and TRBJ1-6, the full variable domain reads DGGITQSPKYLFRKEGQNVTLSCEQNLNHDAMYWYRQDPGQGLRLIYYSQIVNDFQKGDIAEGYSVSREKKESFPLTVTSAQKNPTAFYLCASSVRGDLNSPLHFGNGTRLTVT.